The rows below give T cell receptor beta chains drawn from one sample of a study of T cell repertoires in cytomegalovirus infection. Via MiXCR, TCRdb re-called the reads, giving one row per CDR3 protein. The top ten hold approximately 19% of the sample, which has 150,000 to 200,000 distinct CDR3 sequences, roughly 15% seen once. The sequenced material came from CD8+ T cells from PBMCs. These receptors were taken from a human donor in good health (CMV status not recorded). Some clones in this sample may be carry-over from other donors' samples. Both conserved end residues are part of each CDR3. The order of the fields is clone size, D gene, CDR3 length, J gene, V gene, CDR3 DNA, CDR3 protein. D genes are given only for firm matches. Part of the rows lack a size; the others show once, few, many or a class for expanded clones.

clone size: NA
D gene: NA
CDR3 length: 15
J gene: TRBJ1-3
V gene: TRBV7-8
CDR3 DNA: TGTGCCAGCAGCCCCCGGACGTGCTCTGGAAACACCATATATTTT
CDR3 protein: CASSPRTCSGNTIYF

clone size: NA
D gene: NA
CDR3 length: 12
J gene: TRBJ1-1
V gene: TRBV6-5
CDR3 DNA: TGTGCCAGCAGTTACTCCGGAAAAGAAGCTTTCTTT
CDR3 protein: CASSYSGKEAFF

clone size: few
D gene: TRBD1
CDR3 length: 14
J gene: TRBJ1-1
V gene: TRBV7-9
CDR3 DNA: TGTGCCAGCAGCTTTCGGACAGGGGGCACTGAAGCTTTCTTT
CDR3 protein: CASSFRTGGTEAFF

clone size: NA
D gene: NA
CDR3 length: 13
J gene: TRBJ2-2
V gene: TRBV19
CDR3 DNA: TGTGCCAGCTCCGAGCTTAACACCGGGGAGCTGTTTTTT
CDR3 protein: CASSELNTGELFF

clone size: few
D gene: TRBD1
CDR3 length: 17
J gene: TRBJ1-1
V gene: TRBV7-9
CDR3 DNA: TGTGCCAGCAGCTTAGATACTGGGACAGAATTTGAAGTTTGGGCTTTCTTT
CDR3 protein: CASSLDTGTEFEVWAFF

clone size: many
D gene: NA
CDR3 length: 14
J gene: TRBJ1-1
V gene: TRBV6-2/TRBV6-3
CDR3 DNA: TGTGCCAGCAGTACCGGGGCAGCGAACACTGAAGCTTTCTTT
CDR3 protein: CASSTGAANTEAFF

clone size: few
D gene: NA
CDR3 length: 15
J gene: TRBJ2-7
V gene: TRBV20-1
CDR3 DNA: TGCAGTGCCTTTAACAGACAGGAGCTTACCTACGAGCAGTACTTC
CDR3 protein: CSAFNRQELTYEQYF

clone size: few
D gene: NA
CDR3 length: 13
J gene: TRBJ2-1
V gene: TRBV7-2
CDR3 DNA: TGTGCCAGCACCCATCCTACCGACAATGAGCAGTTCTTC
CDR3 protein: CASTHPTDNEQFF

clone size: NA
D gene: TRBD2
CDR3 length: 16
J gene: TRBJ2-3
V gene: TRBV27
CDR3 DNA: TGTGCCAGCAGTTCCGGGACTAGCGGAGAGACAGATACGCAGTATTTT
CDR3 protein: CASSSGTSGETDTQYF

clone size: NA
D gene: TRBD2
CDR3 length: 14
J gene: TRBJ2-1
V gene: TRBV12-3/TRBV12-4
CDR3 DNA: TGTGCCAGCAGTCCTCGGGGGGGCCTCAATGAGCAGTTCTTC
CDR3 protein: CASSPRGGLNEQFF

clone size: NA
D gene: NA
CDR3 length: 14
J gene: TRBJ1-4
V gene: TRBV14
CDR3 DNA: TGTGCCAGCAGCTCAGACAGATTTAATGAAAAACTGTTTTTT
CDR3 protein: CASSSDRFNEKLFF

clone size: once
D gene: TRBD2
CDR3 length: 16
J gene: TRBJ2-3
V gene: TRBV28
CDR3 DNA: TGTGCCAGCAGTTTGTTGCCGGGACGGACGGGGGGAACGCAGTATTTT
CDR3 protein: CASSLLPGRTGGTQYF

clone size: NA
D gene: NA
CDR3 length: 14
J gene: TRBJ2-1
V gene: TRBV25-1
CDR3 DNA: TGTGCCAGCAGTGCGTCTGGATCGGGGGATGAGCAGTTCTTC
CDR3 protein: CASSASGSGDEQFF

clone size: many
D gene: TRBD2
CDR3 length: 15
J gene: TRBJ2-1
V gene: TRBV7-3
CDR3 DNA: TGTGCCAGCAGCTTATTTGCGGGGGCCTACAATGAGCAGTTCTTC
CDR3 protein: CASSLFAGAYNEQFF

clone size: few
D gene: NA
CDR3 length: 13
J gene: TRBJ1-1
V gene: TRBV2
CDR3 DNA: TGTGCCAGCAGCCCCGGATCGAACACTGAAGCTTTCTTT
CDR3 protein: CASSPGSNTEAFF

clone size: NA
D gene: TRBD2
CDR3 length: 19
J gene: TRBJ2-3
V gene: TRBV4-1
CDR3 DNA: TGCGCCAGCAGCCAACTTACTAGCGGGAGTCCAAGGCAGACAGATACGCAGTATTTT
CDR3 protein: CASSQLTSGSPRQTDTQYF

clone size: few
D gene: NA
CDR3 length: 14
J gene: TRBJ2-1
V gene: TRBV12-3/TRBV12-4
CDR3 DNA: TGTGCCAGCAGCCCTACTAGCAGGAGTGGTGAGCAGTTCTTC
CDR3 protein: CASSPTSRSGEQFF

clone size: NA
D gene: NA
CDR3 length: 16
J gene: TRBJ1-5
V gene: TRBV7-2
CDR3 DNA: TGTGCCAGCGCAACGGAGGACAGCGGGGGCAATCAGCCCCAGCATTTT
CDR3 protein: CASATEDSGGNQPQHF

clone size: few
D gene: NA
CDR3 length: 13
J gene: TRBJ2-7
V gene: TRBV7-9
CDR3 DNA: TGTGCCAGCAGCTTGGGACGCCCTCTCGAGCAGTACTTC
CDR3 protein: CASSLGRPLEQYF

clone size: few
D gene: NA
CDR3 length: 15
J gene: TRBJ1-1
V gene: TRBV7-9
CDR3 DNA: TGTGCCAGCAGCTTAGGGACAGATTTGAACACTGAAGCTTTCTTT
CDR3 protein: CASSLGTDLNTEAFF

clone size: NA
D gene: NA
CDR3 length: 13
J gene: TRBJ1-1
V gene: TRBV20-1
CDR3 DNA: TGCAGTGCTCTCATGACAGCTAACACTGAAGCTTTCTTT
CDR3 protein: CSALMTANTEAFF

clone size: NA
D gene: TRBD1
CDR3 length: 15
J gene: TRBJ1-1
V gene: TRBV11-2
CDR3 DNA: TGTGCCAGCAGCGATGGACAGGTTAGGAACACTGAAGCTTTCTTT
CDR3 protein: CASSDGQVRNTEAFF

clone size: few
D gene: TRBD2
CDR3 length: 16
J gene: TRBJ2-3
V gene: TRBV7-8
CDR3 DNA: TGTGCCAGCAGCCACGTGAGCGGGGACGGCACAGATACGCAGTATTTT
CDR3 protein: CASSHVSGDGTDTQYF

clone size: few
D gene: NA
CDR3 length: 17
J gene: TRBJ2-3
V gene: TRBV6-6
CDR3 DNA: TGTGCCAGCAGTTACTCGACATCGTGGCCCGGCACAGATACGCAGTATTTT
CDR3 protein: CASSYSTSWPGTDTQYF

clone size: few
D gene: TRBD1
CDR3 length: 16
J gene: TRBJ2-3
V gene: TRBV5-5
CDR3 DNA: TGTGCCAGCAGCCGTGACGGGACAGGGGGCCTGGATACGCAGTATTTT
CDR3 protein: CASSRDGTGGLDTQYF

clone size: NA
D gene: TRBD1
CDR3 length: 19
J gene: TRBJ2-6
V gene: TRBV7-8
CDR3 DNA: TGTGCCAGCAGCTTCAGGGGGTACTCAGAAAACTCTGGGGCCAACGTCCTGACTTTC
CDR3 protein: CASSFRGYSENSGANVLTF

clone size: NA
D gene: NA
CDR3 length: 14
J gene: TRBJ2-3
V gene: TRBV20-1
CDR3 DNA: TGCAGTGCTAAGGGCGGAACTAGCACAGATACGCAGTATTTT
CDR3 protein: CSAKGGTSTDTQYF

clone size: NA
D gene: TRBD2
CDR3 length: 15
J gene: TRBJ2-1
V gene: TRBV7-8
CDR3 DNA: TGTGCCAGCAGCTTTGTAGCGGGGGGCCCGGGGGAGCAGTTCTTC
CDR3 protein: CASSFVAGGPGEQFF

clone size: NA
D gene: TRBD1
CDR3 length: 16
J gene: TRBJ2-7
V gene: TRBV5-4
CDR3 DNA: TGTGCCAGCAGCTTCCCGGGACAGGGGGCTAACTACGAGCAGTACTTC
CDR3 protein: CASSFPGQGANYEQYF

clone size: NA
D gene: NA
CDR3 length: 14
J gene: TRBJ1-1
V gene: TRBV6-1
CDR3 DNA: TGTGCCAGCGTGCCCCTACGGGAGAACACTGAAGCTTTCTTT
CDR3 protein: CASVPLRENTEAFF

clone size: few
D gene: NA
CDR3 length: 12
J gene: TRBJ1-2
V gene: TRBV28
CDR3 DNA: TGTGCCTGCAGTTTTGGGGCGCCTGGCTACACCTTC
CDR3 protein: CACSFGAPGYTF

clone size: few
D gene: NA
CDR3 length: 15
J gene: TRBJ2-2
V gene: TRBV7-2
CDR3 DNA: TGTGCCAGCAGCTTGTGGATTACGAACACCGGGGAGCTGTTTTTT
CDR3 protein: CASSLWITNTGELFF

clone size: few
D gene: NA
CDR3 length: 14
J gene: TRBJ1-5
V gene: TRBV7-8
CDR3 DNA: TGTGCCAGCAGCTTAGCGCCGGCTGCGGACCCCCAGCATTTT
CDR3 protein: CASSLAPAADPQHF

clone size: NA
D gene: TRBD1
CDR3 length: 14
J gene: TRBJ2-5
V gene: TRBV6-1
CDR3 DNA: TGTGCCAGGGTCAGGGGGCCCTGGAGGGAGACCCAGTACTTC
CDR3 protein: CARVRGPWRETQYF

clone size: many
D gene: NA
CDR3 length: 15
J gene: TRBJ1-1
V gene: TRBV7-8
CDR3 DNA: TGTGCCAGCAGCGGCCCACAGGGATTGAACACTGAAGCTTTCTTT
CDR3 protein: CASSGPQGLNTEAFF

clone size: many
D gene: NA
CDR3 length: 13
J gene: TRBJ2-7
V gene: TRBV7-8
CDR3 DNA: TGTGCCAGCAGCTTAGGGGGACGGAACGAGCAGTACTTC
CDR3 protein: CASSLGGRNEQYF

clone size: few
D gene: NA
CDR3 length: 14
J gene: TRBJ2-2
V gene: TRBV7-2
CDR3 DNA: TGTGCCAGCAGTCACGGACGCGACACCGGGGAGCTGTTTTTT
CDR3 protein: CASSHGRDTGELFF

clone size: many
D gene: NA
CDR3 length: 16
J gene: TRBJ2-1
V gene: TRBV14
CDR3 DNA: TGTGCCAGCAGCCAGACCGGGACATCCTCCTACAATGAGCAGTTCTTC
CDR3 protein: CASSQTGTSSYNEQFF

clone size: many
D gene: NA
CDR3 length: 12
J gene: TRBJ2-1
V gene: TRBV7-2
CDR3 DNA: TGTGCCTCTGCCCGATCCTACAATGAGCAGTTCTTC
CDR3 protein: CASARSYNEQFF

clone size: few
D gene: TRBD2
CDR3 length: 15
J gene: TRBJ2-7
V gene: TRBV7-2
CDR3 DNA: TGTGCCAGCAGCAGAGGACTAGCGGGATCCTACGAGCAGTACTTC
CDR3 protein: CASSRGLAGSYEQYF

clone size: NA
D gene: NA
CDR3 length: 13
J gene: TRBJ2-1
V gene: TRBV28
CDR3 DNA: TGTGCCAGCAGTTTCCGCAAGGGACTGAAAGTTATCTTC
CDR3 protein: CASSFRKGLKVIF

clone size: NA
D gene: NA
CDR3 length: 17
J gene: TRBJ2-6
V gene: TRBV7-9
CDR3 DNA: TGTGCCAGCAGCTTAGCGCCCCACCCCGGACAGGCCAACGTCCTGACTTTC
CDR3 protein: CASSLAPHPGQANVLTF